Presented here are 29 T cell receptor beta chains from one specimen sequenced in a study of CD8 T cells in ankylosing spondylitis. Findings and limits, study-wide: A motif in TCR beta, a set of 8 or 9 highly homologous variants, appeared characteristic of ankylosing spondylitis blood.

Via MiXCR, TCRdb re-called the 5' RACE reads, giving one row per CDR3 protein. The table lists about 210,000 distinct CDR3 sequences, about 7.3% of them singletons. These receptors have no identified antigens. Material: blood, either unsorted or a sorted T cell fraction (not recorded which). These receptors originate from a male donor with ankylosing spondylitis.

A few counts support this clonotype. The J gene is TRBJ2-3, the V gene TRBV9, with 9 bases that match TRBD2. V shed 0 bases, J shed 3 bases, and the junction held 11 bases outside the gene matches. Germline V lookup: CDR1 SGDLS, CDR2 YYNGEE. This CDR3 region has 18 residues. CDR3 sequence: CASSVGPGGSGRTDTQYF. CDR3 nucleotide sequence: TGTGCCAGCAGCGTAGGGCCGGGAGGTAGCGGGAGAACAGATACGCAGTATTTT.

The chain combines TRBV10-3 with TRBJ1-1; no clear D. The V gene lost 10 bases and the J gene lost 0 bases, with 6 bases spanning the gap. The CDR3 runs 11 residues. Germline lookup yields CDR1 ENHRY and CDR2 SYGVKD. CDR3 sequence (DNA): TGTGCCACCACCCTGAACACTGAAGCTTTCTTT. Translation gives CATTLNTEAFF.

The table lists this clonotype with a few counts. Sequence at one end of the junction differs from germline and may be a read error. The V and J genes are TRBV20-1 and TRBJ2-5; 7 positions agree with TRBD1. CDR1 is DFQATT and CDR2 is SNEGSKA in the germline V gene (reference sequence). The CDR3 is made up of 15 amino acids. In DNA, the CDR3 is TGCTGTGCTACCCCCCGGGACAGACCTCAAGAGACCCAGTACTTC. Translation gives CCATPRDRPQETQYF.

The chain has TRBV7-9 and TRBJ2-5; D possibly corresponds to TRBD1 (5 bases). In germline, CDR1 is SEHNR, CDR2 FQNEAQ (reference sequence). The CDR3 runs to 14 residues. V lost 1 base and J lost 10, with 16 bases in between. The CDR3 is CASSLVGIGTGQYF. CDR3 bases: TGTGCCAGCAGCTTAGTAGGGATCGGCACAGGCCAGTACTTC.

The chain is built from TRBV6-1 and TRBJ1-5; 7 bases are shared with TRBD1. The trim removed 2 bases at V and 0 bases at J, leaving 4 bases unmatched. From germline, CDR1 is MNHNS and CDR2 SASEGT. The CDR3 length is 16 residues. DNA of the CDR3: TGTGCCAGCAGTGAACGGGGACAGTATAGCAATCAGCCCCAGCATTTT. Translating gives CASSERGQYSNQPQHF.

In this sample, this clonotype turned up many times. CDR3 residues: CASSQLKRMNTEAFF. Here the CDR3 DNA reads TGCGCCAGCAGCCAACTCAAGAGGATGAACACTGAAGCTTTCTTT. This chain links TRBV4-3 with TRBJ1-1; D gene unclear. The CDR3 is 15 residues long. Germline lookup yields CDR1 LGHNA and CDR2 YSLEER. V was trimmed by 2 bases and J by 0 bases, leaving 10 bases between them.

This clonotype was counted at least ten times. The CDR3 region has the DNA TGTGCCAGCAGCCAAGATCTCGTTGGGACAGGGTCACACGAGCAGTACTTC. Amino acid sequence: CASSQDLVGTGSHEQYF. The chain uses TRBV14 and TRBJ2-7; 9 positions match TRBD1. CDR3 length: 17 amino acids. The ends lost 0 bases at V and 5 bases at J; junction bases unmatched: 11. Germline V gene data show CDR1 as SGHDN and CDR2 as FVKESK.

The J gene is TRBJ2-5, the V gene TRBV27; 13 bases are shared with TRBD2. The V gene end was trimmed by 5 bases and the J gene end by 5 bases; junction bases not matched to a gene: 14. From germline, CDR1 is MNHEY and CDR2 SMNVEV (reference sequence). CDR3 size: 18 residues. For the CDR3, the DNA is TGTGCCAGCAGTCCACTACCAACAAGGACTAGCGGGAGTGAGACCCAGTACTTC. Translation: CASSPLPTRTSGSETQYF.

This clonotype occurred many times. The chain couples TRBV4-3 to TRBJ2-1, with D perhaps TRBD1 or TRBD2 (5 bases each). This CDR3 is built from 14 residues. The V end was cut by 2 bases, the J end by 8 bases, with 13 bases between. CDR1 LGHNA and CDR2 YSLEER come from the germline V gene. The CDR3 bases are TGCGCCAGCAGCCAACGGACTCGGGACGATGAGCAGTTCTTC. Amino acids: CASSQRTRDDEQFF.

The table lists this clonotype with many counts. The CDR3 loop reads CASSTLENTIYF. The CDR3 nucleotides read TGTGCCAGCAGCACCCTGGAAAACACCATATATTTT. The V call is TRBV6-5, the J call TRBJ1-3, with unresolved D. V shed 6 bases and J shed 6 bases, with 9 bases lying between them. Germline CDR1 reads MNHEY; CDR2 reads SVGAGI. The CDR3 extends over 12 amino acids.

This clonotype turned up a few times. The rearrangement uses TRBV20-1 and TRBJ2-4; D may be TRBD2 (5 bases). This CDR3 spans 15 amino acids. The V gene lost 1 base and the J gene lost 0 bases, with 10 bases spanning the gap. The germline CDR1 and CDR2 sequences are DFQATT and SNEGSKA (reference sequence). CDR3 sequence (DNA): TGCAGTGCTAGAGGGGAGAGGGTAGCCAAAAACATTCAGTACTTC. It specifies CSARGERVAKNIQYF.

This clonotype was recorded at least ten times. The V and J genes are TRBV11-2 and TRBJ2-3; TRBD1 might be the D (5 bases). This CDR3 is 15 amino acids long. V gave up 2 bases and J gave up 6 bases, with 15 bases separating them. CDR1 is SGHAT, CDR2 FQNNGV, per germline. The CDR3 region is CASSLMGGGADTQYF. The CDR3 DNA reads as TGTGCCAGCAGCTTAATGGGCGGTGGGGCGGATACGCAGTATTTT. Using reference TRBV11-2 and TRBJ2-3 for the parts outside the CDR3, the full variable domain is EAGVAQSPRYKIIEKRQSVAFWCNPISGHATLYWYQQILGQGPKLLIQFQNNGVVDDSQLPKDRFSAERLKGVDSTLKIQPAKLEDSAVYLCASSLMGGGADTQYFGPGTRLTVL.

This clonotype was seen many times. V gene TRBV7-3 combines with J gene TRBJ2-3; D tentatively fits TRBD1 or TRBD2 (6 bases each). V was clipped by 5 bases and J by 4 bases, with 16 bases between them. Germline loops: CDR1 SGHTA, CDR2 FQGTGA. The CDR3 is 15 residues long. CDR3 in DNA: TGTGCCAGCAGCCCGACGGGGGCGAGCGCAGATACGCAGTATTTT. Translation gives CASSPTGASADTQYF.

About this clonotype: Given a much more abundant clone one base away, this may be a read error. This chain connects TRBV4-3 to TRBJ2-5; the D gene is possibly TRBD1 (5 bases). Germline CDR1 and CDR2: LGHNA and YSLEER. This CDR3 contains 15 residues. DNA of the CDR3: TGCGTCAGCAGCCAAGGGGCCAGGGTGGGGGAGACCCAGTACTTC. Translating it yields CVSSQGARVGETQYF.

This clonotype has a count of ten or more. The chain links TRBV2 to TRBJ2-1, with 10 bases lining up with TRBD1. The V and J ends lost 5 bases and 4 bases, in that order; junction bases with no gene match: 5. The germline CDR1 and CDR2 sequences are SNHLY and FYNNEI. The CDR3 sequence is 15 residues long. The CDR3 here is CASSWADRGYNEQFF. For the CDR3, the DNA is TGTGCCAGCAGTTGGGCGGACAGGGGGTACAATGAGCAGTTCTTC.

Ten or more counts support this clonotype. The chain links TRBV20-1 to TRBJ2-7; 10 positions match TRBD2. Germline CDR1 DFQATT, CDR2 SNEGSKA (reference sequence). V trimming: 0 bases; J trimming: 4 bases; junction bases outside the gene matches: 0. CDR3 length: 13 residues. This CDR3 reads CSAREGLAYEQYF. The CDR3 coding sequence is TGCAGTGCTAGAGAGGGACTAGCGTACGAGCAGTACTTC.

The J gene is TRBJ2-1, the V gene TRBV9; 7 positions agree with TRBD2. The V segment lost 0 bases and the J segment 3 bases; nucleotides outside the gene matches: 3. Germline V lookup: CDR1 SGDLS, CDR2 YYNGEE. This CDR3 comprises 15 residues. As DNA, the CDR3 is TGTGCCAGCAGCGTAGGGCTAGCGGACTACAATGAGCAGTTCTTC. Residues: CASSVGLADYNEQFF.

A remark on this clonotype: A much larger clone lies one base from this, so it may be a read error. The J gene is TRBJ2-5, the V gene TRBV10-3; 7 bases agree with TRBD1. CDR1 is ENHRY and CDR2 is SYGVKD in the germline V gene. This CDR3 is built from 14 residues. The CDR3 loop reads CAISGTGVQETLYF. CDR3 in DNA: TGTGCCATCAGTGGTACAGGGGTCCAAGAGACCCTGTACTTC.

This clonotype was detected ten times or more. The chain uses TRBV9 and TRBJ2-1, with D perhaps being TRBD1 or TRBD2 (5 bases each). Trimming took off 0 bases at V and 10 bases at J, with 8 bases between the two ends. Germline V lookup: CDR1 SGDLS, CDR2 YYNGEE. The CDR3 covers 12 residues. CDR3 DNA sequence: TGTGCCAGCAGCGTAGGGGGGACCGAGCAGTTCTTC. Translated: CASSVGGTEQFF.

This clonotype has a count of ten or more. The CDR3 DNA is TGTGCCAGCAGTTTTAGCGTCACCGGGGAGCTGTTTTTT. Protein product: CASSFSVTGELFF. The V call is TRBV27, the J call TRBJ2-2; D possibly corresponds to TRBD2 (5 bases). The CDR3 covers 13 residues. Per germline, CDR1 MNHEY and CDR2 SMNVEV (reference sequence). V gave up 3 bases and J gave up 4 bases, with 6 bases separating them.

The sample holds many counts of this clonotype. The chain combines TRBV11-1 with TRBJ2-1; 12 nucleotides agree with TRBD2. CDR1 and CDR2 from the germline V gene are SGHAT and FQDESV (reference sequence). J gave up 5 bases and V 6 bases, and 17 bases lay outside the gene matches. The CDR3 totals 19 residues. The CDR3 loop reads CASRTGGTSGFGLNNEQFF. CDR3 nucleotide sequence: TGTGCCAGCAGAACAGGCGGGACTAGCGGGTTCGGGTTGAACAATGAGCAGTTCTTC.

This clonotype showed up many times. This chain links TRBV7-2 with TRBJ2-3; no definite D call. The CDR3 sequence is 13 residues long. Germline loops: CDR1 SGHTA, CDR2 FQGNSA. The V gene lost 3 bases and the J gene lost 4 bases, with 8 bases spanning the gap. CDR3 nucleotide sequence: TGTGCCAGCAGCTTCATATCTCCAGATACGCAGTATTTT. Protein: CASSFISPDTQYF. Filled out from reference TRBV7-2 and TRBJ2-3, the complete variable domain reads GAGVSQSPSNKVTEKGKDVELRCDPISGHTALYWYRQSLGQGLEFLIYFQGNSAPDKSGLPSDRFSAERTGGSVSTLTIQRTQQEDSAVYLCASSFISPDTQYFGPGTRLTVL.

This clonotype was seen at least ten times. V and J are TRBV7-9 and TRBJ2-3; D perhaps matches TRBD2 (7 bases). This CDR3 spans 15 amino acids. Germline-derived CDR1 and CDR2 are SEHNR and FQNEAQ (reference sequence). Deletions cut 2 bases from V and 2 bases from J, with 11 bases between. The CDR3: CASSLRGGLTDTQYF. The CDR3 nucleotides read TGTGCCAGCAGCTTAAGGGGGGGCCTCACAGATACGCAGTATTTT.

Ten or more counts support this clonotype. This rearrangement joins TRBV9 to TRBJ2-3; no clear D. CDR1 is SGDLS, CDR2 YYNGEE, per germline. The CDR3 contains 15 residues. V was pared by 4 bases and J by 2 bases, with 14 bases between. CDR3 nucleotides: TGTGCCAGCAGCCCGAGCGCCGGTACCACAGATACGCAGTATTTT. It codes for CASSPSAGTTDTQYF.

Ten or more counts support this clonotype. The J gene is TRBJ2-5, the V gene TRBV4-3, with D perhaps TRBD2 (7 bases). The CDR3 spans 17 residues. V dropped 0 bases and J dropped 5 bases, with 19 bases sitting between them. Looked up from germline, CDR1 is LGHNA and CDR2 is YSLEER. The CDR3 is CASSQDLVDRRGETQYF. The CDR3 DNA reads as TGCGCCAGCAGCCAAGACCTCGTCGACAGGCGGGGGGAGACCCAGTACTTC.

This clonotype was seen repeatedly, ten times or more. V usage is TRBV6-5 and J usage is TRBJ2-1; TRBD2 matches at 8 bases. V lost 2 bases to trimming and J lost 7 bases; unmatched junction nucleotides: 7. This CDR3 is built from 15 residues. Germline loops: CDR1 MNHEY, CDR2 SVGAGI. The CDR3 reads CASSYPGGGRNEQFF. DNA for the CDR3: TGTGCCAGCAGTTACCCGGGGGGGGGAAGGAATGAGCAGTTCTTC.

This clonotype was detected ten times or more. V usage is TRBV20-1 and J usage is TRBJ2-7; D assignment may be TRBD1 or TRBD2 (6 bases each). CDR1 and CDR2 (germline): DFQATT, SNEGSKA (reference sequence). The CDR3 is 16 residues long. V lost 3 bases, J lost 3 bases, and 21 bases lay in between. Written as DNA, the CDR3 is TGCAGTGCTAGCCAGGGTAGGGGGGTAATTGGCTACGAGCAGTACTTC. Its translation: CSASQGRGVIGYEQYF.

This chain connects TRBV7-9 to TRBJ1-2; a weak D match, TRBD1 (6 bases). The CDR3 has 17 residues. Trimming took off 5 bases at V and 8 bases at J, with 27 bases between the two ends. The V gene's germline CDR1 is SEHNR and CDR2 FQNEAQ (reference sequence). CDR3 protein: CASSADSFSRKIRGYTF. In DNA, the CDR3 is TGTGCCAGCAGCGCGGACAGCTTTTCTCGGAAAATAAGAGGCTACACCTTC.

This clonotype was seen a handful of times. The chain couples TRBV19 to TRBJ1-5, with D uncertain. This CDR3 spans 16 amino acids. Germline V gives CDR1 LNHDA, CDR2 SQIVND (reference sequence). Trimming removed 2 bases from V and 0 bases from J, with 11 bases in between. CDR3 region: CASSIRVGHSNQPQHF. In DNA form, the CDR3 reads TGTGCCAGTAGTATACGAGTCGGGCATAGCAATCAGCCCCAGCATTTT.